Listed below are T cell receptor beta chains from one sample, sequenced in a study of blood T cell repertoires in COVID-19. Assay: immunoSEQ multiplex PCR; the TCRdb copy retains only in-frame clones and omits some. The sample records about 170,000 clones, around 84% being singletons. Input material: peripheral blood. Every receptor here comes from a woman in her seventies with COVID-19, enrolled during active disease. CDR3s include the opening cysteine and the closing phenylalanine or tryptophan. The D gene is left open where the match is weak. Size is omitted from some rows. Given values are once, few, many or a class for expanded clones.

CASRVAVSSYNEQFF,TGTGCCAGTAGGGTAGCGGTAAGCTCCTACAATGAGCAGTTCTTC,-,TRBJ2-1,-,TRBV19
CASSLNREETQYF,TGTGCCAGCAGCCTAAACAGGGAGGAGACCCAGTACTTC,-,TRBJ2-5,-,TRBV16
CASSLGAGDGTDTQYF,TGCGCCAGCAGCTTGGGGGCAGGGGATGGCACAGATACGCAGTATTTT,-,TRBJ2-3,-,TRBV5-1
CSVEGDMLYEQYF,TGCAGCGTTGAAGGCGACATGCTCTACGAGCAGTACTTC,-,TRBJ2-7,-,TRBV29-1
CASAQRGKKNQPQHF,TGTGCCAGCGCCCAGAGGGGGAAGAAAAATCAGCCCCAGCATTTT,-,TRBJ1-5,once,TRBV6-5
CAVRLGSPLHF,TGTGCCGTAAGACTCGGCTCACCCCTCCACTTT,-,TRBJ1-6,-,TRBV6-5
CASSLSVGAYNEQFF,TGTGCCAGCAGCTTATCGGTAGGGGCCTACAATGAGCAGTTCTTC,-,TRBJ2-1,-,TRBV7-2
CATSRPGESDTGELFF,TGTGCCACCAGCAGACCAGGGGAAAGTGACACCGGGGAGCTGTTTTTT,-,TRBJ2-2,-,TRBV15
CASTRTVSYGYTF,TGTGCCAGCACCCGGACAGTGAGCTATGGCTACACCTTC,-,TRBJ1-2,-,TRBV28
CASSTRLAGGTLGDTQYF,TGCGCCAGCAGCACCCGACTAGCGGGAGGCACTTTGGGTGATACGCAGTATTTT,TRBD2,TRBJ2-3,-,TRBV4-1
CASSLGAGSNYGYTF,TGTGCCAGCAGCTTAGGGGCAGGGTCTAACTATGGCTACACCTTC,-,TRBJ1-2,-,TRBV7-9
CASKTAYEQYF,TGTGCCAGCAAAACGGCCTACGAGCAGTACTTC,-,TRBJ2-7,-,TRBV27
CASSELGGQGARGGYTF,TGTGCCAGCAGTGAATTAGGTGGACAGGGGGCTCGGGGTGGCTACACCTTC,TRBD1,TRBJ1-2,-,TRBV6-1
CATKPGLAGLGASDTQYF,TGTGCCACCAAACCGGGGCTAGCGGGACTTGGGGCGTCAGATACGCAGTATTTT,TRBD2,TRBJ2-3,-,TRBV10-3
CAWSLGLAGPSTDTQYF,TGTGCCTGGAGTTTGGGACTAGCGGGGCCAAGCACAGATACGCAGTATTTT,TRBD2,TRBJ2-3,-,TRBV30
CASRRVGGDGYTF,TGTGCCAGCAGAAGGGTAGGGGGAGATGGCTACACCTTC,-,TRBJ1-2,-,TRBV12-3/TRBV12-4
CASSLQGWRSYNSPLHF,TGTGCCAGCAGCCTGCAGGGTTGGCGCTCCTATAATTCACCCCTCCACTTT,-,TRBJ1-6,-,TRBV28
CSVIGAGGAGELFF,TGCAGCGTTATTGGGGCAGGGGGCGCCGGGGAGCTGTTTTTT,TRBD1,TRBJ2-2,-,TRBV29-1
CASSLGRVGTPTGELFF,TGCGCCAGCAGCTTGGGCAGGGTTGGGACACCCACCGGGGAGCTGTTTTTT,-,TRBJ2-2,-,TRBV5-1
CASSLDRTQPQHF,TGTGCCAGCAGCTTGGACAGGACTCAGCCCCAGCATTTT,-,TRBJ1-5,-,TRBV5-6
CAWSARYTGELFF,TGTGCCTGGAGTGCCAGGTACACCGGGGAGCTGTTTTTT,-,TRBJ2-2,many,TRBV30
CASGYRDHYGYTF,TGTGCCAGCGGATACAGGGACCACTATGGCTACACCTTC,-,TRBJ1-2,-,TRBV28
CASSVGLAGGGGETQYF,TGTGCCAGCAGCGTGGGACTAGCGGGAGGGGGAGGGGAGACCCAGTACTTC,TRBD2,TRBJ2-5,-,TRBV9
CATSEGGRTGELFF,TGTGCCACCAGTGAGGGGGGTCGGACCGGGGAGCTGTTTTTT,-,TRBJ2-2,-,TRBV24-1
CATSSAAGDFWGTQYF,TGTGCCACTTCCTCCGCAGCGGGAGATTTTTGGGGTACGCAGTATTTT,TRBD2,TRBJ2-3,-,TRBV24-1
CASRLRDRGYQPQHF,TGTGCCAGCAGACTCCGGGACAGGGGGTATCAGCCCCAGCATTTT,TRBD1,TRBJ1-5,-,TRBV2
CASSSLSGSTDTQYF,TGCGCCAGCAGCTCACTTAGCGGGAGCACAGATACGCAGTATTTT,TRBD2,TRBJ2-3,-,TRBV5-1
CASSSKGDGYTF,TGCGCCAGCAGCTCGAAGGGGGATGGCTACACCTTC,-,TRBJ1-2,-,TRBV5-1
CASGSLPRVANYGYTF,TGTGCTAGTGGTTCCCTACCCAGGGTAGCTAACTATGGCTACACCTTC,-,TRBJ1-2,-,TRBV12-5
CASSEVLAGGRETQYF,TGTGCCAGCAGTGAAGTGCTAGCGGGGGGGCGTGAGACCCAGTACTTC,TRBD2,TRBJ2-5,-,TRBV6-1
CASSLRGGSYNEQFF,TGCGCCAGCAGCCTGCGGGGGGGGAGCTACAATGAGCAGTTCTTC,TRBD2,TRBJ2-1,-,TRBV4-1
CASSPAQGQGNTIYF,TGTGCCAGCAGTCCTGCGCAGGGACAGGGAAACACCATATATTTT,TRBD1,TRBJ1-3,many,TRBV6-6